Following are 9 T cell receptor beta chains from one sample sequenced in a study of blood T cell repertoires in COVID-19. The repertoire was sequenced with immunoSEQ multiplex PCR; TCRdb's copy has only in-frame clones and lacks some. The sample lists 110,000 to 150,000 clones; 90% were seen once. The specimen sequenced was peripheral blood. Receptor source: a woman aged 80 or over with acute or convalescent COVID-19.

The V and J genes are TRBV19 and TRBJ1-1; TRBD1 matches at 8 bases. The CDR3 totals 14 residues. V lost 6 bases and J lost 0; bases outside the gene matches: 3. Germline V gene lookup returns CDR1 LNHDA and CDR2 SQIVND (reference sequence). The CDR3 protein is CASRLQGVNTEAFF. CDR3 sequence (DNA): TGTGCCAGTAGGTTACAGGGGGTGAACACTGAAGCTTTCTTT.

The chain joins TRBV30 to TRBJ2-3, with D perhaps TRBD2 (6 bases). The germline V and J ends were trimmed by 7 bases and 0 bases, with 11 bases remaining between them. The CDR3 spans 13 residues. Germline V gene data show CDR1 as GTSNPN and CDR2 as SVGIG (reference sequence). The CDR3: CALSGTSTDTQYF. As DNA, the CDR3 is TGTGCCTTATCAGGGACTAGCACAGATACGCAGTATTTT.

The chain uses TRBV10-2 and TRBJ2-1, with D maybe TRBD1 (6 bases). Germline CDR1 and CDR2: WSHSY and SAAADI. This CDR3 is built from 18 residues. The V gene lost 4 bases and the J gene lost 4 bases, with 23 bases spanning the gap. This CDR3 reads CASSAVLDSGRGYNEQFF. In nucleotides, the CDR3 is TGCGCCAGCAGTGCGGTACTGGACAGTGGTAGGGGTTACAATGAGCAGTTCTTC.

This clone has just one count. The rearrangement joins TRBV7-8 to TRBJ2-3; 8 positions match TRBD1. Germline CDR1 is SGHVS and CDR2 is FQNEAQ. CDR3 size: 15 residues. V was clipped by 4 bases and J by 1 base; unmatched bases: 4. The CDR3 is CASSSDRARTDTQYF. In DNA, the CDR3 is TGTGCCAGCAGCTCGGACAGGGCCCGCACAGATACGCAGTATTTT. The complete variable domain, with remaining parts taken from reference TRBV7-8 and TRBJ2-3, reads GAGVSQSPRYKVAKRGQDVALRCDPISGHVSLFWYQQALGQGPEFLTYFQNEAQLDKSGLPSDRFFAERPEGSVSTLKIQRTQQEDSAVYLCASSSDRARTDTQYFGPGTRLTVL.

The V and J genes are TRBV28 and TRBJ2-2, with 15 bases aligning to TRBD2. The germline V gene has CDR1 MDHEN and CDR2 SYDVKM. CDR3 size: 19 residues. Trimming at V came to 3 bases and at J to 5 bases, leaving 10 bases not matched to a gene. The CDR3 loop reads CASSLWTSGGAQETGELFF. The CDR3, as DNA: TGTGCCAGCAGTTTGTGGACTAGCGGGGGGGCCCAGGAGACCGGGGAGCTGTTTTTT. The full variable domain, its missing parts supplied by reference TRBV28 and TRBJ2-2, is DVKVTQSSRYLVKRTGEKVFLECVQDMDHENMFWYRQDPGLGLRLIYFSYDVKMKEKGDIPEGYSVSREKKERFSLILESASTNQTSMYLCASSLWTSGGAQETGELFFGEGSRLTVL.

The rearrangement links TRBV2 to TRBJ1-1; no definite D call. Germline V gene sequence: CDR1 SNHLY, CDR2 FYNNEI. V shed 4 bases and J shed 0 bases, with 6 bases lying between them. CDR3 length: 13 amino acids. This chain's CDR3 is CASSGSLNTEAFF. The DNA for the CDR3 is TGTGCCAGCAGTGGCAGTCTGAACACTGAAGCTTTCTTT.

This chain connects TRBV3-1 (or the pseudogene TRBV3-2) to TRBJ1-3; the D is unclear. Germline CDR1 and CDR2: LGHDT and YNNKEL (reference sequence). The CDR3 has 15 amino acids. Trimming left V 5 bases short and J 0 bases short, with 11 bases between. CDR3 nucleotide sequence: TGTGCCAGCAGCGGCAGTACGATCTCTGGAAACACCATATATTTT. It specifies CASSGSTISGNTIYF.

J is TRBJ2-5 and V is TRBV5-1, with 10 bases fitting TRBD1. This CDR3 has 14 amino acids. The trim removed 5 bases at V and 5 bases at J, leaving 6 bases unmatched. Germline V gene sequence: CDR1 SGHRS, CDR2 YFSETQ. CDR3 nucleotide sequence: TGCGCCAGCAGTTCCGGGACAGGGGTTGAGACCCAGTACTTC. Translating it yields CASSSGTGVETQYF.

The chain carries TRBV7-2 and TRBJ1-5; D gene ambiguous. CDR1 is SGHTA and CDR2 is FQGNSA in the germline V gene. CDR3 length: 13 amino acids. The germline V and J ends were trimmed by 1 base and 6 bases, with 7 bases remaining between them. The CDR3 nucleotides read TGTGCCAGCAGCTTAGGAGCAGGTCAGCCCCAGCATTTT. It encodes CASSLGAGQPQHF.